This TCR beta chain was sequenced for a study of CD8 T cells in ankylosing spondylitis. The sample holds a few counts of this clonotype. Its antigen remains unidentified. V was trimmed by 0 bases and J by 1 base, leaving 16 bases between them. This CDR3 is 19 amino acids long. From germline, CDR1 is LGHNA and CDR2 YSLEER. Quantitative 5'-RACE with molecular barcodes produced the TCR beta libraries. Via MiXCR, TCRdb re-called the 5' RACE reads, giving one row per CDR3 protein. This table holds 700,000 to 1,000,000 distinct CDR3 sequences, 10% to 15% found once. Regarding the study as a whole: In ankylosing spondylitis blood, a motif of eight highly homologous TCR beta variants appeared characteristic. The authors found the disease-linked clones to be CD8+ and relatively rare in peripheral blood. In ankylosing spondylitis patients, matched synovial fluid reportedly showed significant enrichment of disease-linked clones. Previously reported in reactive arthritis synovial fluid and blood were some of the motif variants.

The sequence came from a male donor with ankylosing spondylitis. Sequences were obtained from blood, either unsorted or a sorted T cell fraction (not recorded which). The V and J genes are TRBV4-3 and TRBJ2-6; D is tentatively TRBD1 or TRBD2 (5 bases each). The CDR3 nucleotides read TGCGCCAGCAGCCAAGACGGAGGTGGGGGAAGGTCTGGGGCCAACGTCCTGACTTTC. Its protein is CASSQDGGGGRSGANVLTF.